One sample yielded the 29 T cell receptor beta chains listed below, sequenced in a study of cytotoxic CD8 clonotypes in ibrutinib-treated CLL. Libraries were prepared by immunoSEQ multiplex PCR; TCRdb keeps only in-frame clonotypes and omits some of them. The repertoire holds about 300,000 clones, with about 72% as singletons. The sample was PBMCs, taken at disease progression, from a patient treated with ibrutinib. These receptors all stem from a human donor with chronic lymphocytic leukemia.

This clone was seen a single time. The V gene is TRBV11-2, the J gene TRBJ2-3, with D possibly TRBD2 on 6 matching bases. Germline V gives CDR1 SGHAT, CDR2 FQNNGV. The CDR3 extends over 14 amino acids. The V gene lost 4 bases and the J gene lost 3 bases, with 11 bases spanning the gap. CDR3: CASSWGVATDTQYF. The CDR3 DNA is TGTGCCAGCAGCTGGGGGGTAGCAACAGATACGCAGTATTTT. Full variable domain (remainder filled in from reference TRBV11-2 and TRBJ2-3): EAGVAQSPRYKIIEKRQSVAFWCNPISGHATLYWYQQILGQGPKLLIQFQNNGVVDDSQLPKDRFSAERLKGVDSTLKIQPAKLEDSAVYLCASSWGVATDTQYFGPGTRLTVL.

This clone occurred a few times. This chain uses TRBV10-2 with TRBJ1-3, with no clear D. The CDR3 length is 13 residues. Between the trimmed V and J ends, which lost 3 bases and 1 base, there was a span of 4 bases. Germline CDR1 is WSHSY and CDR2 is SAAADI. The CDR3 loop reads CASSEVSGNTIYF. CDR3 sequence (DNA): TGCGCCAGCAGTGAAGTGTCTGGAAACACCATATATTTT.

The rearrangement uses TRBV19 and TRBJ2-1, with D perhaps TRBD2 (5 bases). CDR1 and CDR2 (germline): LNHDA, SQIVND (reference sequence). The V end lost 1 base, the J end lost 4 bases, and 14 bases lay between the germline ends. The CDR3 runs 16 residues. The CDR3 protein is CASSIGPSILYNEQFF. CDR3 nucleotide sequence: TGTGCCAGTAGTATAGGGCCTAGCATCCTGTACAATGAGCAGTTCTTC.

This chain uses TRBV7-5 with TRBJ2-6; the table's D call of TRBD1 was not tested on the DNA. TRBV7-5 corresponds to a pseudogene. The CDR3 totals 19 residues. This CDR3 reads CVRSLVGDRESSGANVLTF. CDR3 DNA: TGTGTCAGAAGCTTAGTAGGGGACAGAGAGAGCTCTGGGGCCAACGTCCTGACTTTC.

V is TRBV5-4 and J is TRBJ2-3, with D unresolved. Trimming pared 0 bases from V and 2 bases from J, leaving 4 bases between. CDR3 size: 13 residues. Germline V CDR1 and CDR2: SGHNT, YYREEE (reference sequence). Written as DNA, the CDR3 is TGTGCCAGCAGCTTGGACCACACAGATACGCAGTATTTT. Translated: CASSLDHTDTQYF.

This clone occurred a few times. The chain joins TRBV7-2 to TRBJ1-4; the D is unclear. Trimming shortened V by 4 bases and J by 0 bases, and 6 bases separated the two germline ends. The CDR3 totals 14 residues. CDR1 is SGHTA and CDR2 is FQGNSA in the germline V gene. This chain's CDR3 is CASSSRPTNEKLFF. The CDR3 DNA follows: TGTGCCAGCAGCTCTAGACCAACTAATGAAAAACTGTTTTTT.

This clone has a handful of counts. The gene calls are TRBV7-6 and TRBJ2-7, with unresolved D. Germline V gene data show CDR1 as SGHVS and CDR2 as FNYEAQ. The CDR3 covers 13 residues. Trimming shortened V by 1 base and J by 3 bases, and 7 bases separated the two germline ends. The CDR3 sequence is CASSLVAGYEQYF. The CDR3 DNA sequence: TGTGCCAGCAGCTTAGTGGCAGGCTACGAGCAGTACTTC.

The rearrangement joins TRBV11-2 to TRBJ2-7, with 11 bases aligning to TRBD1. Germline V CDR1 and CDR2: SGHAT, FQNNGV. This CDR3 contains 16 residues. The ends lost 4 bases at V and 4 bases at J; junction bases unmatched: 9. CDR3 residues: CASSSTWGQGVYEQYF. The DNA for the CDR3 is TGTGCCAGCAGCTCTACCTGGGGACAGGGGGTGTACGAGCAGTACTTC.

The gene calls are TRBV18 and TRBJ1-3; the match to TRBD1 covers 7 bases. V was pared by 6 bases and J by 4 bases, with 12 bases of the junction left unmatched. This CDR3 has 16 residues. The V gene's germline CDR1 is KGHSH and CDR2 LQKENI. The CDR3 protein is CASSSGTVKAGNTIYF. The CDR3, as DNA: TGTGCCAGCTCTTCCGGGACAGTCAAAGCCGGAAACACCATATATTTT.

The chain carries TRBV28 and TRBJ2-3; tentative D call: TRBD1 (6 bases). V dropped 3 bases and J dropped 1 base, with 11 bases sitting between them. Germline lookup yields CDR1 MDHEN and CDR2 SYDVKM. The CDR3 is 15 amino acids. The chain's CDR3 is CASSFGDIGTDTQYF. The CDR3 DNA is TGTGCCAGCAGTTTTGGGGACATTGGCACAGATACGCAGTATTTT.

The chain combines TRBV18 with TRBJ1-3; D gene unclear. The CDR3 covers 14 residues. Trimming took 3 bases from V and 0 from J, leaving 6 bases between them. From germline, CDR1 is KGHSH and CDR2 LQKENI. The CDR3 spells CASSPSVSGNTIYF. The CDR3 DNA reads as TGTGCCAGCTCACCGAGTGTCTCTGGAAACACCATATATTTT.

This chain uses TRBV15 with TRBJ1-6, with D uncertain. Germline V gene sequence: CDR1 LNHNV, CDR2 YYDKDF (reference sequence). This CDR3 has 17 residues. Trimming stripped 1 base from V and 1 base from J, with 11 bases between. The chain's CDR3 is CATSRVAGSSYNSPLHF. CDR3 bases: TGTGCCACCAGCAGAGTAGCAGGCAGTTCCTATAATTCACCCCTCCACTTT.

This clone appeared once. The gene calls are TRBV6-5 and TRBJ1-5; D possibly corresponds to TRBD1 (6 bases). Germline V lookup: CDR1 MNHEY, CDR2 SVGAGI. Between the trimmed V and J ends, which lost 6 bases and 2 bases, there was a span of 14 bases. The CDR3 is made up of 15 amino acids. The CDR3 here is CASRAQGRGNQPQHF. The CDR3 nucleotides are TGTGCCAGCAGAGCACAGGGCCGGGGCAATCAGCCCCAGCATTTT.

A single count supports this clone. V is TRBV7-7 and J is TRBJ2-3; D is possibly TRBD2 (5 bases). CDR3 length: 15 residues. Trimming removed 4 bases at V and 1 base at J, with 12 bases between. Germline V gene data show CDR1 as SSHAT and CDR2 as FNYEAQ (reference sequence). The CDR3 sequence: CASSSRSGGTDTQYF. CDR3 DNA sequence: TGTGCCAGCAGCTCGCGGTCCGGGGGCACAGATACGCAGTATTTT.

This clone was seen only once. The V call is TRBV4-3, the J call TRBJ2-3; weak D call: TRBD1 (8 bases). CDR3 size: 16 residues. V dropped 3 bases and J dropped 4 bases, with 17 bases sitting between them. Germline loops: CDR1 LGHNA, CDR2 YSLEER. CDR3 DNA: TGCGCCAGCAGCCATGGAACAGGGGGAGGGGCAGATACGCAGTATTTT. Translation gives CASSHGTGGGADTQYF.

The chain is built from TRBV29-1 and TRBJ2-3, with 8 bases lining up with TRBD1. In germline, CDR1 is SQVTM, CDR2 ANQGSEA. This CDR3 spans 14 amino acids. V lost 7 bases to trimming and J lost 2 bases; unmatched junction nucleotides: 8. As DNA, the CDR3 is TGCAGCGACCAGGGGGCCCCTGACACAGATACGCAGTATTTT. Residues: CSDQGAPDTDTQYF.

The genes are TRBV2 and TRBJ1-1, with 7 nucleotides matching TRBD1. J lost 5 bases, V lost 9 bases, and 15 bases had no gene match. There are 15 residues in the CDR3. From germline, CDR1 is SNHLY and CDR2 FYNNEI. Written as DNA, the CDR3 is TGTGCCAGGGGCGAGTTTGGGCCAGGGGGAACTGAAGCTTTCTTT. This translates into CARGEFGPGGTEAFF.

The CDR3 sequence: CASRREVGTDTQYF. CDR3 nucleotides: TGTGCCAGCAGGAGGGAGGTCGGCACAGATACGCAGTATTTT. J is TRBJ2-3 and V is TRBV27, with a possible D match to TRBD2 (6 bases). V was shortened by 6 bases and J by 1 base, with 11 bases between the two germline ends. Germline CDR1 is MNHEY and CDR2 is SMNVEV (reference sequence). This CDR3 spans 14 amino acids.

The chain is built from TRBV6-1 and TRBJ2-1; maybe TRBD1 (5 bases). Looked up from germline, CDR1 is MNHNS and CDR2 is SASEGT. The CDR3 is made up of 14 amino acids. Trimming took 3 bases from V and 2 from J, leaving 8 bases between them. CDR3 sequence reads: CASSDQGPYNEQFF. DNA of the CDR3: TGTGCCAGCAGTGATCAGGGCCCCTACAATGAGCAGTTCTTC.

Regarding this clone: Other DNA sequences within the sample encode an identical CDR3. The chain combines TRBV28 with TRBJ2-7; 9 bases line up with TRBD2. The trim removed 6 bases at V and 4 bases at J, leaving 1 base unmatched. The length of the CDR3 is 12 residues. The germline V gene has CDR1 MDHEN and CDR2 SYDVKM. CDR3 in DNA: TGTGCCAGCAGCCTAGCGGGATACGAGCAGTACTTC. Its protein product is CASSLAGYEQYF.

The rearrangement links TRBV6-6 to TRBJ1-2; no clear D gene. Germline V gene lookup returns CDR1 MNHNY and CDR2 SVGAGI (reference sequence). CDR3 length: 14 residues. V lost 2 bases to trimming and J lost 7 bases, with 14 bases between them. The CDR3 nucleotides read TGTGCCAGCAGTTACGACTCACCTTTGGGTGGCTACACCTTC. Translating gives CASSYDSPLGGYTF.

The chain recombines TRBV19 with TRBJ2-3; 7 positions agree with TRBD2. The J segment lost 1 base and the V segment lost 5 bases, leaving 9 bases of the junction unmatched. The CDR3 consists of 16 residues. Germline assignment: CDR1 LNHDA and CDR2 SQIVND (reference sequence). The CDR3 is CASSPKSGVGTDTQYF. For the CDR3, the DNA is TGTGCCAGTAGTCCAAAAAGCGGGGTGGGCACAGATACGCAGTATTTT.

This rearrangement joins TRBV2 to TRBJ2-1; 7 bases map to TRBD2. Germline V lookup: CDR1 SNHLY, CDR2 FYNNEI. V gave up 6 bases and J gave up 5 bases; unmatched junction bases: 10. CDR3 length: 15 residues. CDR3 amino acids: CASSAIGTTDNEQFF. CDR3 nucleotides: TGTGCCAGCAGCGCCATAGGGACTACCGACAATGAGCAGTTCTTC.

In its sample, this clone was seen a few times. The rearrangement links TRBV27 to TRBJ1-6; a possible D gene is TRBD1 (5 bases). Between the trimmed V and J ends, which lost 5 bases and 7 bases, there was a span of 12 bases. The germline CDR1 and CDR2 sequences are MNHEY and SMNVEV (reference sequence). There are 14 residues in the CDR3. The CDR3 DNA reads TGTGCCAGCAGTGTTCGAGGGGCCAATTCACCCCTCCACTTT. It translates to CASSVRGANSPLHF.

V usage is TRBV7-3 and J usage is TRBJ2-3, with 7 bases fitting TRBD2. With 4 bases clipped from V and 0 bases from J, the junction kept 1 base outside the gene matches. The CDR3 totals 14 residues. Germline V gene lookup returns CDR1 SGHTA and CDR2 FQGTGA. The CDR3 nucleotides read TGTGCCAGCAGCTCCGGGGGGAGCACAGATACGCAGTATTTT. As protein: CASSSGGSTDTQYF.

The chain links TRBV29-1 to TRBJ2-6; D gene uncertain. Deletions cut 6 bases from V and 4 bases from J, with 13 bases between. The CDR3 length is 14 residues. Germline CDR1 and CDR2: SQVTM and ANQGSEA. CDR3 amino acids: CSVGPYSGANVLTF. CDR3 sequence (DNA): TGCAGCGTCGGGCCCTACTCCGGGGCCAACGTCCTGACTTTC.

Written as DNA, the CDR3 is TGTGCCAGCAGTGAGCTCTCTGGCAGGGTACAGCACGAGCAGTACTTC. As protein: CASSELSGRVQHEQYF. The chain has TRBV2 and TRBJ2-7, with a weak D call TRBD1 (5 bases). V was cut by 3 bases and J by 5 bases, with 20 bases left in between. The CDR3 covers 16 residues. Germline CDR1 and CDR2: SNHLY and FYNNEI.

This sequence joins TRBV29-1 and TRBJ2-7; TRBD1 agrees at 10 bases. Germline V CDR1 and CDR2: SQVTM, ANQGSEA. This CDR3 has 15 residues. J lost 2 bases, V lost 2 bases, and 6 bases had no gene match. The CDR3 DNA reads TGCAGCGTTGAAAAGACAGGGGGCGCAGCCTACGAGCAGTACTTC. It encodes CSVEKTGGAAYEQYF.

V and J are TRBV5-5 and TRBJ2-7, with 13 bases lining up with TRBD2. The CDR3 is made up of 16 amino acids. V lost 4 bases, J lost 1 base, and 5 bases stayed unmatched. Germline values: CDR1 SGHKS, CDR2 YYEKEE (reference sequence). The CDR3 spells CASSKTSGRGSYEQYF. The CDR3 DNA follows: TGTGCCAGCAGCAAAACTAGCGGGAGGGGTTCCTACGAGCAGTACTTC.